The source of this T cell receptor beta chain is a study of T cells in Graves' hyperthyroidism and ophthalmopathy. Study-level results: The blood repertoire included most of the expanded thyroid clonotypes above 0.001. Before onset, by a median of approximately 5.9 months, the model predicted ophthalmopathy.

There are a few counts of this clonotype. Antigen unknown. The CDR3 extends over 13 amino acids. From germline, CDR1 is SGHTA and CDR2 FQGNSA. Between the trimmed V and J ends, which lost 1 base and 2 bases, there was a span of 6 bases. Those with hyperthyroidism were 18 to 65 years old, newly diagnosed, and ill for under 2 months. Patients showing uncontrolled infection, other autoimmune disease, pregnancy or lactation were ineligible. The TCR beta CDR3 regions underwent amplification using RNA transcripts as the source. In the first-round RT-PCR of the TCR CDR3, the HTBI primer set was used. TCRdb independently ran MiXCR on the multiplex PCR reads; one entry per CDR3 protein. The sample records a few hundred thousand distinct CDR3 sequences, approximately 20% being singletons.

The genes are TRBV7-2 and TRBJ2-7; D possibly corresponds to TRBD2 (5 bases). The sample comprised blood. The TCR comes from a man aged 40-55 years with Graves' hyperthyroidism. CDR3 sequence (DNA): TGTGCCAGCAGCTTAGAAGCGGCCTACGAGCAGTACTTC. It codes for CASSLEAAYEQYF.